This T cell receptor (beta chain) appears in the sequencing data of a study of somatic mutations in cytotoxic T cells in rheumatoid arthritis. Using immunoSEQ multiplex PCR, the repertoire was profiled, and TCRdb retains in-frame clones only, with some absent. The sample holds 4,000 to 5,500 clones, about 80% seen once. Comment on this clone: The antigen is not known.

General study points: Antigens bound by the expanded CD8+ clones were not identified. The clonality of CD8+ T cells was not significantly different between rheumatoid arthritis patients and age-matched healthy controls.

CDR3 length: 15 residues. From germline, CDR1 is MNHEY and CDR2 SVGAGI. Trimming took 2 bases from V and 1 from J, leaving 11 bases between them. The gene calls are TRBV6-5 and TRBJ1-1; a weak D match, TRBD1 (5 bases). The sequenced sample was CD8+ T cells sorted from blood, obtained at a follow-up visit. The receptor comes from a man aged 40-55 years with rheumatoid arthritis. The CDR3 here is CASSYPGTPNTEAFF. The CDR3 DNA sequence: TGTGCCAGCAGTTACCCCGGGACGCCGAACACTGAAGCTTTCTTT.